Listed below are T cell receptor beta chains from one sample, sequenced in a study of response to subunit inactivated influenza vaccine. TCRdb reprocessed the RT-PCR reads with MiXCR, giving one entry per CDR3 protein. The sample has a few hundred thousand distinct CDR3 sequences, about a fifth seen once; the top ten hold 10%. This material consisted of PBMCs from blood, taken approximately 20 months after vaccination. The receptors stem from a man aged 45-69 years who received an inactivated influenza vaccine. Both conserved end residues are part of each CDR3. D genes are given only for firm matches. Part of the rows lack a size; the others show once, few, many or a class for expanded clones.

J gene: TRBJ1-2
V gene: TRBV7-2
D gene: -
clone size: -
CDR3 protein: CASTKGSFYGYTF
CDR3 DNA: TGTGCCAGCACCAAGGGCTCTTTTTATGGCTACACCTTC

J gene: TRBJ2-1
V gene: TRBV6-2/TRBV6-3
D gene: TRBD2
clone size: -
CDR3 protein: CASTPTSGGGAYNEQFF
CDR3 DNA: TGTGCCAGCACTCCTACTAGCGGGGGAGGGGCCTACAATGAGCAGTTCTTC

J gene: TRBJ1-1
V gene: TRBV5-6
D gene: -
clone size: -
CDR3 protein: CASSFPDRKNTEAFF
CDR3 DNA: TGTGCCAGCAGCTTTCCCGACAGGAAGAACACTGAAGCTTTCTTT

J gene: TRBJ1-1
V gene: TRBV19
D gene: -
clone size: -
CDR3 protein: CASSIEEGAEAFF
CDR3 DNA: TGTGCCAGTAGTATAGAGGAGGGAGCTGAAGCTTTCTTT

J gene: TRBJ2-1
V gene: TRBV12-3/TRBV12-4
D gene: -
clone size: -
CDR3 protein: CASGGGARYNEQFF
CDR3 DNA: TGTGCCAGCGGTGGGGGGGCGCGGTACAATGAGCAGTTCTTC

J gene: TRBJ2-5
V gene: TRBV6-2/TRBV6-3
D gene: -
clone size: few
CDR3 protein: CASSLDGSGVQYF
CDR3 DNA: TGTGCCAGCAGTTTGGACGGGTCAGGGGTCCAGTACTTC

J gene: TRBJ1-4
V gene: TRBV6-2/TRBV6-3
D gene: -
clone size: few
CDR3 protein: CASTDDEKLFF
CDR3 DNA: TGTGCCAGTACGGATGATGAAAAACTGTTTTTT

J gene: TRBJ1-4
V gene: TRBV2
D gene: TRBD1
clone size: few
CDR3 protein: CASRQGTGGNEKLFF
CDR3 DNA: TGTGCCAGCAGGCAAGGGACAGGGGGAAATGAAAAACTGTTTTTT

J gene: TRBJ2-6
V gene: TRBV12-3/TRBV12-4
D gene: -
clone size: -
CDR3 protein: CASSNSPGANVLTF
CDR3 DNA: TGTGCCAGCAGTAACTCCCCCGGGGCCAACGTCCTGACTTTC

J gene: TRBJ2-3
V gene: TRBV19
D gene: TRBD1
clone size: -
CDR3 protein: CASRTGGASKDTQYF
CDR3 DNA: TGTGCCAGTAGGACAGGGGGCGCTTCAAAAGATACGCAGTATTTT

J gene: TRBJ1-1
V gene: TRBV6-2/TRBV6-3
D gene: -
clone size: many
CDR3 protein: CASSSQGYTITEAFF
CDR3 DNA: TGTGCCAGCAGTTCTCAGGGGTACACGATCACTGAAGCTTTCTTT

J gene: TRBJ1-4
V gene: TRBV5-1
D gene: TRBD1
clone size: few
CDR3 protein: CASSLTGTAEKLFF
CDR3 DNA: TGCGCCAGCAGCTTAACCGGGACAGCAGAAAAACTGTTTTTT

J gene: TRBJ1-5
V gene: TRBV29-1
D gene: -
clone size: many
CDR3 protein: CSVGAGDQPQHF
CDR3 DNA: TGCAGCGTTGGGGCAGGGGATCAGCCCCAGCATTTT

J gene: TRBJ2-2
V gene: TRBV5-4
D gene: TRBD2
clone size: few
CDR3 protein: CASSPELASAGELFF
CDR3 DNA: TGTGCCAGCAGCCCGGAACTAGCGTCCGCCGGGGAGCTGTTTTTT

J gene: TRBJ1-4
V gene: TRBV4-3
D gene: TRBD1
clone size: -
CDR3 protein: CASSQDSGTDTTNEKLFF
CDR3 DNA: TGCGCCAGCAGCCAAGATTCCGGGACAGACACAACTAATGAAAAACTGTTTTTT

J gene: TRBJ1-2
V gene: TRBV5-1
D gene: -
clone size: few
CDR3 protein: CASSLETNYGYTF
CDR3 DNA: TGCGCCAGCAGCTTGGAAACTAACTATGGCTACACCTTC

J gene: TRBJ1-2
V gene: TRBV29-1
D gene: TRBD1
clone size: -
CDR3 protein: CSVDRQGVDGYTF
CDR3 DNA: TGCAGCGTTGATCGACAGGGGGTGGATGGCTACACCTTC

J gene: TRBJ2-2
V gene: TRBV28
D gene: TRBD1
clone size: -
CDR3 protein: CASFRDREGGELFF
CDR3 DNA: TGTGCCAGCTTCCGGGACAGGGAGGGCGGGGAGCTGTTTTTT

J gene: TRBJ2-5
V gene: TRBV25-1
D gene: -
clone size: few
CDR3 protein: CASSVGPTRGETQYF
CDR3 DNA: TGTGCCAGCAGTGTGGGACCTACCCGGGGGGAGACCCAGTACTTC

J gene: TRBJ2-7
V gene: TRBV5-1
D gene: TRBD1
clone size: -
CDR3 protein: CASSLAGQGAYYEQYF
CDR3 DNA: TGCGCCAGCAGCTTGGCCGGGCAGGGGGCTTACTACGAGCAGTACTTC

J gene: TRBJ1-5
V gene: TRBV10-3
D gene: -
clone size: -
CDR3 protein: CAINPYSNQPQHF
CDR3 DNA: TGTGCCATCAACCCATATAGCAATCAGCCCCAGCATTTT

J gene: TRBJ2-1
V gene: TRBV6-1
D gene: TRBD2
clone size: -
CDR3 protein: CASSIGTSVTYSQFF
CDR3 DNA: TGTGCCAGCAGCATAGGGACTAGCGTAACGTACTCTCAGTTCTTC

J gene: TRBJ2-2
V gene: TRBV29-1
D gene: TRBD1
clone size: -
CDR3 protein: CSARTGVTGELFF
CDR3 DNA: TGCAGCGCCCGGACAGGGGTGACCGGGGAGCTGTTTTTT

J gene: TRBJ2-1
V gene: TRBV5-1
D gene: TRBD2
clone size: -
CDR3 protein: CASSPGTTSYNEQFF
CDR3 DNA: TGCGCCAGCAGCCCGGGGACTACTTCCTACAATGAGCAGTTCTTC

J gene: TRBJ1-3
V gene: TRBV7-9
D gene: -
clone size: -
CDR3 protein: CASRITASGNTIYF
CDR3 DNA: TGTGCCAGCCGCATTACAGCCTCTGGAAACACCATATATTTT

J gene: TRBJ1-2
V gene: TRBV7-9
D gene: -
clone size: few
CDR3 protein: CASSPNRVGYTF
CDR3 DNA: TGTGCCAGCAGTCCTAACAGGGTTGGCTACACCTTC

J gene: TRBJ1-5
V gene: TRBV30
D gene: TRBD1
clone size: -
CDR3 protein: CAWEGQGLNQPQHF
CDR3 DNA: TGTGCCTGGGAAGGACAGGGGCTTAATCAGCCCCAGCATTTT

J gene: TRBJ2-1
V gene: TRBV11-2
D gene: TRBD2
clone size: -
CDR3 protein: CASSRLAGGPYNEQFF
CDR3 DNA: TGTGCCAGCAGCCGACTAGCGGGGGGTCCCTACAATGAGCAGTTCTTC

J gene: TRBJ1-1
V gene: TRBV12-3/TRBV12-4
D gene: -
clone size: few
CDR3 protein: CASRLRRGGNTEAFF
CDR3 DNA: TGTGCCAGCAGACTTAGAAGGGGTGGGAACACTGAAGCTTTCTTT

J gene: TRBJ1-2
V gene: TRBV28
D gene: -
clone size: few
CDR3 protein: CASSLTQTNYGYTF
CDR3 DNA: TGTGCCAGCAGTTTGACACAGACTAACTATGGCTACACCTTC

J gene: TRBJ1-1
V gene: TRBV28
D gene: -
clone size: few
CDR3 protein: CASSFHRMNTEAFF
CDR3 DNA: TGTGCCAGCAGTTTTCACAGAATGAACACTGAAGCTTTCTTT

J gene: TRBJ2-3
V gene: TRBV5-1
D gene: TRBD1
clone size: few
CDR3 protein: CASNLDRGGGPDTQYF
CDR3 DNA: TGCGCCAGCAACCTGGACAGGGGAGGAGGGCCAGATACGCAGTATTTT

J gene: TRBJ1-5
V gene: TRBV6-1
D gene: -
clone size: few
CDR3 protein: CASRDGPGRGNQPQHF
CDR3 DNA: TGTGCCAGCAGAGATGGACCGGGAAGGGGCAATCAGCCCCAGCATTTT

J gene: TRBJ1-2
V gene: TRBV15
D gene: -
clone size: -
CDR3 protein: CATSRDSTGYGYTF
CDR3 DNA: TGTGCCACCAGCAGAGACTCCACCGGCTATGGCTACACCTTC

J gene: TRBJ2-1
V gene: TRBV29-1
D gene: -
clone size: -
CDR3 protein: CSVEGIPIGYNEQFF
CDR3 DNA: TGCAGCGTTGAAGGTATCCCGATCGGCTACAATGAGCAGTTCTTC

J gene: TRBJ1-2
V gene: TRBV10-3
D gene: -
clone size: few
CDR3 protein: CAISEPSGADYGYTF
CDR3 DNA: TGTGCCATCAGTGAGCCCTCGGGGGCAGACTATGGCTACACCTTC

J gene: TRBJ2-3
V gene: TRBV4-2
D gene: TRBD2
clone size: few
CDR3 protein: CASSQHPSGASTDTQYF
CDR3 DNA: TGTGCCAGCAGCCAGCACCCTAGCGGGGCTAGCACAGATACGCAGTATTTT

J gene: TRBJ2-7
V gene: TRBV6-5
D gene: -
clone size: many
CDR3 protein: CASSYYGRHTYEQYF
CDR3 DNA: TGTGCCAGCAGTTACTACGGGAGACATACCTACGAGCAGTACTTC

J gene: TRBJ2-3
V gene: TRBV20-1
D gene: TRBD1
clone size: few
CDR3 protein: CSASQGAGDTQYF
CDR3 DNA: TGCAGTGCTAGCCAGGGGGCAGGGGATACGCAGTATTTT

J gene: TRBJ2-1
V gene: TRBV5-1
D gene: -
clone size: -
CDR3 protein: CASSFVSSYNEQFF
CDR3 DNA: TGCGCCAGCAGCTTTGTAAGCTCCTACAATGAGCAGTTCTTC

J gene: TRBJ2-3
V gene: TRBV2
D gene: -
clone size: -
CDR3 protein: CASNLQVSTDTQYF
CDR3 DNA: TGTGCCAGCAATCTACAGGTTAGCACAGATACGCAGTATTTT

J gene: TRBJ2-1
V gene: TRBV12-3/TRBV12-4
D gene: TRBD2
clone size: -
CDR3 protein: CASTRTSGGNEQFF
CDR3 DNA: TGTGCCAGCACCAGGACTAGCGGGGGGAATGAGCAGTTCTTC

J gene: TRBJ1-2
V gene: TRBV7-9
D gene: TRBD1
clone size: few
CDR3 protein: CASSDYGTGRRGDTF
CDR3 DNA: TGTGCCAGCAGCGACTACGGGACAGGCCGTCGCGGGGACACCTTC

J gene: TRBJ1-2
V gene: TRBV27
D gene: TRBD1
clone size: -
CDR3 protein: CASSRHQGQGAYGYTF
CDR3 DNA: TGTGCCAGCAGTCGACACCAGGGACAGGGGGCATATGGCTACACCTTC

J gene: TRBJ2-1
V gene: TRBV7-8
D gene: -
clone size: -
CDR3 protein: CASSLGSVGNEQFF
CDR3 DNA: TGTGCCAGCAGCTTAGGGTCAGTTGGGAATGAGCAGTTCTTC

J gene: TRBJ1-4
V gene: TRBV28
D gene: TRBD1
clone size: many
CDR3 protein: CASRQGSTNEKLFF
CDR3 DNA: TGTGCCTCCAGACAGGGATCTACTAATGAAAAACTGTTTTTT